This T cell receptor beta chain appears in the sequencing data of a study of T cells in Graves' hyperthyroidism and ophthalmopathy. As for the study in general: Pretreatment peripheral blood was obtained at initial diagnosis.

Study conclusions and caveats: Within blood appeared most thyroid clonotypes that had expanded above 0.001.

This clonotype was observed many times. Its specificity is unknown. V gave up 0 bases and J gave up 3 bases, with 14 bases separating them. Germline V lookup: CDR1 SGHAT, CDR2 FQNNGV. CDR3 length: 16 amino acids. TCR beta CDR3 regions were amplified from RNA. The HTBI primer set served for first-round RT-PCR of the TCR CDR3. MiXCR, applied by TCRdb to the multiplex PCR reads, yields one record per CDR3 protein. The table has 400,000 or so distinct CDR3 sequences, about an eighth seen once; the top ten hold 25% to 30%. Ophthalmopathy cases scored 3 or more on the Clinical Activity Score and 4 or more on NOSPECS grade, with duration below 3 months.

The sequenced sample was blood. The clonotype was recovered from a man in his forties or fifties with Graves' ophthalmopathy. This rearrangement joins TRBV11-2 to TRBJ2-5, with D unclear. The DNA for the CDR3 is TGTGCCAGCAGCTTAGAAGCGTTCGGTCAGGAAGAGACCCAGTACTTC. It encodes CASSLEAFGQEETQYF.